The rows below give T cell receptor beta chains drawn from one sample of a study of CD8+CD57+ T cells in acquired aplastic anemia. TCRdb processed the reads anew with MiXCR; each CDR3 protein has one entry. The sample lists about half a million distinct CDR3 sequences, about a third seen once, with around 0.82% in the top ten. Sample: sorted CD4+, CD8+, or CD8+CD57+ T cells (not recorded which) from PBMCs. These TCRs come from a human donor with aplastic anemia. Both conserved end residues are part of each CDR3. The order of the fields is CDR3 length, clone size, D gene, J gene, V gene, CDR3 protein, CDR3 DNA. The D gene is left open where the match is weak. The listing skips clone size in some rows; elsewhere it reads once, few, many or a size class.

>17|many|NA|TRBJ2-5|TRBV25-1
CASSDFFQASALETQYF
TGTGCCAGCAGTGATTTTTTCCAGGCTAGCGCATTAGAGACCCAGTACTTC
>14|few|NA|TRBJ1-2|TRBV6-5
CASSYMPDLYGYTF
TGTGCCAGCAGTTACATGCCGGACCTCTATGGCTACACCTTC
>13|many|TRBD1|TRBJ2-7|TRBV7-9
CASSRQGDYEQYF
TGTGCCAGCAGCCGACAGGGGGATTACGAGCAGTACTTC
>13|NA|NA|TRBJ2-3|TRBV20-1
CSARGGPEDTQYF
TGCAGTGCTAGAGGAGGGCCAGAAGATACGCAGTATTTT
>13|few|NA|TRBJ1-1|TRBV20-1
CSAKDPQLPEAFF
TGCAGTGCTAAGGACCCTCAGTTGCCTGAAGCTTTCTTT
>18|few|TRBD1|TRBJ1-5|TRBV4-1
CASSQGIQGGLSNQPQHF
TGCGCCAGCAGCCAAGGGATACAGGGGGGACTTAGCAATCAGCCCCAGCATTTT
>15|many|TRBD1|TRBJ1-5|TRBV19
CASSRGTAFDQPQHF
TGTGCCAGTAGTAGGGGGACAGCCTTCGATCAGCCCCAGCATTTT
>17|NA|TRBD1|TRBJ2-5|TRBV7-3
CASSPSSGTGDQETQYF
TGTGCCAGCAGCCCATCTTCCGGGACAGGCGACCAAGAGACCCAGTACTTC
>14|many|TRBD1|TRBJ1-1|TRBV2
CASSATGRDTEAFF
TGTGCCAGCAGTGCGACAGGGCGGGACACTGAAGCTTTCTTT
>12|many|TRBD1|TRBJ1-2|TRBV7-6
CASSIGGAGYTF
TGTGCCAGCAGCATAGGGGGCGCGGGCTACACCTTC
>16|many|NA|TRBJ1-3|TRBV7-8
CASSLKVMGTGNTIYF
TGTGCCAGCAGCTTAAAGGTTATGGGGACGGGAAACACCATATATTTT
>15|NA|NA|TRBJ1-6|TRBV15
CATRATLNYNSPLYF
TGTGCCACCAGGGCGACACTAAACTATAATTCACCCCTCTACTTT
>16|few|NA|TRBJ1-5|TRBV27
CASSLSGTLSNQPQHF
TGTGCCAGCAGTTTATCCGGGACACTAAGCAATCAGCCCCAGCATTTT
>11|NA|TRBD2|TRBJ2-2|TRBV10-2
CASGYTGELFF
TGTGCTAGCGGATACACCGGGGAGCTGTTTTTT
>14|NA|NA|TRBJ1-2|TRBV7-8
CASSSTVGGSGYTF
TGTGCCAGCAGCTCTACGGTGGGGGGAAGTGGCTACACCTTC
>14|NA|NA|TRBJ1-5|TRBV25-1
CASSEAGTSQLQHF
TGTGCCAGCAGTGAGGCCGGGACTAGTCAGCTCCAGCATTTT
>14|NA|NA|TRBJ1-1|TRBV30
CAWSSVEGNTEAFF
TGTGCCTGGAGTTCCGTAGAAGGGAACACTGAAGCTTTCTTT
>15|many|NA|TRBJ2-6|TRBV2
CASRAFSSGANVLTF
TGTGCCAGCAGGGCTTTTTCTTCTGGGGCCAACGTCCTGACTTTC
>15|many|NA|TRBJ2-3|TRBV20-1
CSASVVVGVTDTQYF
TGCAGTGCTAGTGTCGTTGTGGGGGTCACAGATACGCAGTATTTT
>14|NA|NA|TRBJ2-7|TRBV28
CASSFELFCYEQYF
TGTGCCAGCAGTTTCGAGCTATTCTGCTACGAGCAGTACTTC
>15|many|TRBD1|TRBJ2-7|TRBV2
CASSLLQGALYEQYF
TGTGCCAGCAGTTTATTACAGGGGGCGTTATACGAGCAGTACTTC
>15|many|NA|TRBJ1-5|TRBV7-9
CASSRAGAENQPQHF
TGTGCCAGCAGCAGAGCAGGGGCAGAGAATCAGCCCCAGCATTTT
>13|many|NA|TRBJ1-5|TRBV2
CASSRRGGQPQHF
TGTGCCAGCAGTCGACGGGGGGGCCAGCCCCAGCATTTT
>14|NA|NA|TRBJ2-7|TRBV7-2
CASSSRRDPYEQYF
TGTGCCAGCAGCTCCAGGCGGGATCCCTACGAGCAGTACTTC
>15|once|NA|TRBJ1-5|TRBV20-1
CSAGALGGSNQPQHF
TGCAGTGCTGGGGCCCTGGGGGGGAGCAATCAGCCCCAGCATTTT
>17|few|NA|TRBJ1-6|TRBV20-1
CSARDWSGSSYNSPLHF
TGCAGTGCTAGAGATTGGTCCGGGAGCTCCTATAATTCACCCCTCCACTTT
>13|many|NA|TRBJ2-7|TRBV10-1
CASSSEGTYEQYF
TGCGCCAGCAGTTCGGAGGGAACCTACGAGCAGTACTTC
>13|NA|NA|TRBJ1-3|TRBV5-4
CASSLTRGNTIYF
TGTGCCAGCAGCTTGACTAGAGGAAACACCATATATTTT
>14|few|NA|TRBJ2-3|TRBV7-3
CASSLGGESHTQYF
TGTGCCAGCAGCTTAGGTGGGGAATCTCATACGCAGTATTTT
>13|few|NA|TRBJ1-5|TRBV2
CASSDSFSQPQHF
TGTGCCAGCAGTGACAGCTTTAGTCAGCCCCAGCATTTT
>18|NA|TRBD2|TRBJ2-5|TRBV4-2
CASSQEGYTSGQQETQYF
TGTGCCAGCAGCCAAGAAGGATACACTAGCGGGCAGCAAGAGACCCAGTACTTC
>14|NA|TRBD1|TRBJ1-2|TRBV7-2
CASSTRQGLYGYTF
TGTGCCAGCAGCACACGACAGGGTCTCTATGGCTACACCTTC
>12|NA|NA|TRBJ1-1|TRBV7-9
CASSPGGSRAFF
TGTGCCAGCAGCCCCGGGGGCAGCAGAGCTTTCTTT
>16|NA|TRBD1|TRBJ1-1|TRBV7-7
CASSLVGWGQGIEAFF
TGTGCCAGCAGCTTAGTAGGGTGGGGACAGGGGATTGAAGCTTTCTTT
>16|NA|NA|TRBJ1-4|TRBV30
CAWSVQGTATNEKLFF
TGTGCCTGGAGTGTACAGGGAACAGCAACTAATGAAAAACTGTTTTTT
>15|many|TRBD2|TRBJ2-3|TRBV11-2
CASSLTSGGADTQYF
TGTGCCAGCAGCTTGACTAGCGGGGGTGCAGATACGCAGTATTTT
>14|many|NA|TRBJ1-6|TRBV9
CASSVSRVNSPLHF
TGTGCCAGCAGCGTATCTAGGGTTAATTCACCCCTCCACTTT
>12|NA|NA|TRBJ2-3|TRBV12-3/TRBV12-4
CASSLMAYTQYF
TGTGCCAGCAGTTTAATGGCATATACGCAGTATTTT
>14|NA|TRBD1|TRBJ1-2|TRBV10-1
CASSFRDREDGYTF
TGCGCCAGCAGTTTCCGGGACAGGGAGGATGGCTACACCTTC
>13|few|TRBD1|TRBJ1-1|TRBV2
CASSSRGLAEAFF
TGTGCCAGCAGTTCCAGGGGGCTGGCTGAAGCTTTCTTT
>14|many|NA|TRBJ2-7|TRBV9
CASSATTRGYEQYF
TGTGCCAGCAGCGCGACGACCCGGGGATACGAGCAGTACTTC
>11|many|TRBD1|TRBJ2-1|TRBV12-3/TRBV12-4
CASTQGTGQFF
TGTGCCAGCACCCAAGGGACAGGGCAGTTCTTC
>13|few|TRBD1|TRBJ2-7|TRBV10-3
CASRGTGSVSQYF
TGTGCCAGCCGGGGGACAGGATCGGTGTCGCAGTACTTC
>13|many|NA|TRBJ2-3|TRBV19
CASSTGITDTQYF
TGTGCCAGTAGTACTGGGATCACAGATACGCAGTATTTT
>15|few|TRBD2|TRBJ2-7|TRBV4-1
CASSQVSAGSYEQYF
TGCGCCAGCAGCCAAGTCTCAGCGGGGTCCTACGAGCAGTACTTC